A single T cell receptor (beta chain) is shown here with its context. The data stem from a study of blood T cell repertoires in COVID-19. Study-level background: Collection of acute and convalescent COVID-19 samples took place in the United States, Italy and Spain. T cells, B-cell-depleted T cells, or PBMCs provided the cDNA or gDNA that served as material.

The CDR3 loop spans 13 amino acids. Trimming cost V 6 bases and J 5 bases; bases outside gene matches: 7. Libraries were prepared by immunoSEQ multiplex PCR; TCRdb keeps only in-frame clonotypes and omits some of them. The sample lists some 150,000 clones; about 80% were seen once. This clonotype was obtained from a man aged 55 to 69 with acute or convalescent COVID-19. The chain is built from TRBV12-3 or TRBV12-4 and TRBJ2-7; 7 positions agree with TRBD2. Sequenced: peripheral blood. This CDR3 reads CASRRSGTDEQYF. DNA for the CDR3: TGTGCCAGCAGAAGGAGCGGGACTGACGAGCAGTACTTC.